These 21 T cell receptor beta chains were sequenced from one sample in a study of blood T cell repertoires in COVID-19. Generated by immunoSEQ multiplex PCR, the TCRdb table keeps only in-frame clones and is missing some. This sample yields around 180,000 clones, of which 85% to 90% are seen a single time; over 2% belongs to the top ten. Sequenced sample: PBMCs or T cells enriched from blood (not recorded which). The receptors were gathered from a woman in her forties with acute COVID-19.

This chain's CDR3 is CASSLGDCQETQYF. The CDR3 region has the DNA TGCGCCAGCAGTCTGGGGGACTGTCAAGAGACCCAGTACTTC. The chain couples TRBV23-1 to TRBJ2-5, with TRBD2 as a possible D gene (6 bases). TRBV23-1 is given ORF status, its function remaining uncertain. This CDR3 contains 14 residues. Between the trimmed V and J ends, which lost 4 bases and 2 bases, there was a span of 11 bases.

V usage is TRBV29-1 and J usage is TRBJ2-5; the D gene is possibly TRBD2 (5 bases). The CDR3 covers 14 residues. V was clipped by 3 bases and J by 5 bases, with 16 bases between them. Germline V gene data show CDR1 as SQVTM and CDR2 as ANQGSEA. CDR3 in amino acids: CSVERVADAETQYF. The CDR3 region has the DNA TGCAGCGTTGAGAGGGTAGCCGACGCGGAGACCCAGTACTTC.

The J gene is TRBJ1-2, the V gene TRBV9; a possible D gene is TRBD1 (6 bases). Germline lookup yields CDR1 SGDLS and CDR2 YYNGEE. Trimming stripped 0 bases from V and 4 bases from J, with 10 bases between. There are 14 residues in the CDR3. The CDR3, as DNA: TGTGCCAGCAGCGTAGTCGGGACAAGCTATGGCTACACCTTC. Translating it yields CASSVVGTSYGYTF.

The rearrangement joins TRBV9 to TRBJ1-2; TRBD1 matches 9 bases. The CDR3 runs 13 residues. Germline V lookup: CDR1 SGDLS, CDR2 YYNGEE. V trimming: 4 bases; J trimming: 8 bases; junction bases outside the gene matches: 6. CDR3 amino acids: CASSRDRAVGYTF. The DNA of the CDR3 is TGTGCCAGCAGCAGGGACAGGGCGGTCGGCTACACCTTC.

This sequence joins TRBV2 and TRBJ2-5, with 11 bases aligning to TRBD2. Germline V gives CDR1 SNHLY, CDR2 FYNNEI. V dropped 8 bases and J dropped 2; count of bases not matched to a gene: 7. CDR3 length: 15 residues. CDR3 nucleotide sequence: TGTGCCAGCGTAAGAGGACTAGCGGGTCAAGAGACCCAGTACTTC. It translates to CASVRGLAGQETQYF.

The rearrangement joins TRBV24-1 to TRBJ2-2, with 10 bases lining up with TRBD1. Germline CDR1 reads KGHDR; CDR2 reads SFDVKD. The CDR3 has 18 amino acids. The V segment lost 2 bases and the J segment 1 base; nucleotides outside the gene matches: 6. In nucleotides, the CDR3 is TGTGCCACCAGTGATTCCCGAGGGACAGGGGAGAACACCGGGGAGCTGTTTTTT. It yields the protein CATSDSRGTGENTGELFF.

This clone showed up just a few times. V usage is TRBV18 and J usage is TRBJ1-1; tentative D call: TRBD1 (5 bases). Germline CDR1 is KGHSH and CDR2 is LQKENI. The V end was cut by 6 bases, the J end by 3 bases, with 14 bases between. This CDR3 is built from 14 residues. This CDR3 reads CASSPGLGHTEAFF. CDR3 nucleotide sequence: TGTGCCAGCTCCCCAGGATTGGGGCACACTGAAGCTTTCTTT.

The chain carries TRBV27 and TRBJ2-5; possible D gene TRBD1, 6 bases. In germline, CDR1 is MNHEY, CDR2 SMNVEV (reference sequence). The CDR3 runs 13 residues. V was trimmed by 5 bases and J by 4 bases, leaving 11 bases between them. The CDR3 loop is CASSHRVGETQYF. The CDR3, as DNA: TGTGCCAGCAGTCACAGGGTTGGAGAGACCCAGTACTTC.

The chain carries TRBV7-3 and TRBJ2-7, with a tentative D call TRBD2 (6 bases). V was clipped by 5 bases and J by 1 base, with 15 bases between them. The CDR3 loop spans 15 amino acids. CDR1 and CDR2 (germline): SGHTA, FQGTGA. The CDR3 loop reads CASSLPGGRSYEQYF. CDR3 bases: TGTGCCAGCAGCCTCCCCGGGGGACGATCCTACGAGCAGTACTTC.

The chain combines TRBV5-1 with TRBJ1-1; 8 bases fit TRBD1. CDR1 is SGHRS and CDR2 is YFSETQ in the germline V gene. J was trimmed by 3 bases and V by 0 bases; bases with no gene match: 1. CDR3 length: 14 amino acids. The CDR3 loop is CASSLETGDTEAFF. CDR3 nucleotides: TGCGCCAGCAGCTTGGAGACAGGGGACACTGAAGCTTTCTTT.

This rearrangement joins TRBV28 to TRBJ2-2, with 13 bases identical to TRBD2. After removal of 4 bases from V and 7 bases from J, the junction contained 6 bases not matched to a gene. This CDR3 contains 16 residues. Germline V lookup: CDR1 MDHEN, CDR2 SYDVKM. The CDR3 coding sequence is TGTGCCAGCAGTTCCAGACTAGCGGGGGGAATCGGGGAGCTGTTTTTT. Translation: CASSSRLAGGIGELFF.

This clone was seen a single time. This CDR3 reads CASKPGLADQETQYF. CDR3 DNA sequence: TGTGCCAGCAAACCGGGACTAGCGGACCAAGAGACCCAGTACTTC. The V gene is TRBV2, the J gene TRBJ2-5; 11 bases match TRBD2. The length of the CDR3 is 15 residues. After removal of 7 bases from V and 0 bases from J, the junction contained 4 bases not matched to a gene. The V gene's germline CDR1 is SNHLY and CDR2 FYNNEI.

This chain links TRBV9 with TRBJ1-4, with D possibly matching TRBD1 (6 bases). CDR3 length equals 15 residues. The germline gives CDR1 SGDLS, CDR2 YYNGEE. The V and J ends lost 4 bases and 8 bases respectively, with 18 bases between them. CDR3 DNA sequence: TGTGCCAGCAGCCCCGCGGCAGGGGAGGGGGAAAAACTGTTTTTT. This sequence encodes CASSPAAGEGEKLFF.

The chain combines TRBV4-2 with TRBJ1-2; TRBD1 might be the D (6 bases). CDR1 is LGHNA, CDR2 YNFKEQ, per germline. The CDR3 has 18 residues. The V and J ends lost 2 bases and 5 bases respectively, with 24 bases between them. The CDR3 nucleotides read TGTGCCAGCAGCCAAACGGGGGCCTCGGGGGGAGGTTATTATGGCTACACCTTC. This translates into CASSQTGASGGGYYGYTF.

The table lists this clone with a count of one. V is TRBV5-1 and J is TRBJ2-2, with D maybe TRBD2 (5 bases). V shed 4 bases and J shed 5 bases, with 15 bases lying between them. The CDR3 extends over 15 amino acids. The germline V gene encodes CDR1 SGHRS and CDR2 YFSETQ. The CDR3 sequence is CASSPRDLGTGELFF. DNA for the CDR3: TGCGCCAGCAGCCCCCGGGATCTGGGGACCGGGGAGCTGTTTTTT.

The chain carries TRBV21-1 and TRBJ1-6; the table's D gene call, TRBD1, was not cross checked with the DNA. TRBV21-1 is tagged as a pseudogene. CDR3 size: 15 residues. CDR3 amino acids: CASSTTRDRDSPLHF. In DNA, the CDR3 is TGTGCCAGCAGCACGACCCGGGACAGGGACTCACCCCTCCACTTT.

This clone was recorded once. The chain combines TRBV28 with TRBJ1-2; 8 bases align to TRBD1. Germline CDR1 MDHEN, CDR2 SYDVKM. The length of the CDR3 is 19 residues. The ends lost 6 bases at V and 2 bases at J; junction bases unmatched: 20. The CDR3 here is CASSTQVGQGAVRNYGYTF. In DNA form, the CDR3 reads TGTGCCAGCAGCACCCAAGTCGGGCAGGGGGCTGTTAGGAACTATGGCTACACCTTC.

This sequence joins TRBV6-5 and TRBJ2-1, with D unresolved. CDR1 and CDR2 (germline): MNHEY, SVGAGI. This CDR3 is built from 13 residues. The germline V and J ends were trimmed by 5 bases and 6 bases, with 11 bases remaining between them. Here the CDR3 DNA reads TGTGCCAGCAGTACCTCTAGTGGCAATGAGCAGTTCTTC. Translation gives CASSTSSGNEQFF.

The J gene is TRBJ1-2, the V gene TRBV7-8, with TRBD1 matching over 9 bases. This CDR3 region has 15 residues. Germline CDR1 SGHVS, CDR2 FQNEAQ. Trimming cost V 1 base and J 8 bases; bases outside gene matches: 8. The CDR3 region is CASSLGRDRVYGYTF. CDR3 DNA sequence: TGTGCCAGCAGCTTAGGACGGGACAGGGTCTACGGCTACACCTTC. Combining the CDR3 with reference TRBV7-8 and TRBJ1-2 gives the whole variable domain GAGVSQSPRYKVAKRGQDVALRCDPISGHVSLFWYQQALGQGPEFLTYFQNEAQLDKSGLPSDRFFAERPEGSVSTLKIQRTQQEDSAVYLCASSLGRDRVYGYTFGSGTRLTVV.

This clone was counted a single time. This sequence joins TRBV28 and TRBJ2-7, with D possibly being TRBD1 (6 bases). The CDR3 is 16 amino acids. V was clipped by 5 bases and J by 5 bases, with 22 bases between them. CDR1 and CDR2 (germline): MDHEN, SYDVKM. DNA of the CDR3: TGTGCCAGCAGTACCCAAGGGGGATATAGAGTCGACGAGCAGTACTTC. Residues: CASSTQGGYRVDEQYF. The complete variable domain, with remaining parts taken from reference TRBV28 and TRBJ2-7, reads DVKVTQSSRYLVKRTGEKVFLECVQDMDHENMFWYRQDPGLGLRLIYFSYDVKMKEKGDIPEGYSVSREKKERFSLILESASTNQTSMYLCASSTQGGYRVDEQYFGPGTRLTVT.

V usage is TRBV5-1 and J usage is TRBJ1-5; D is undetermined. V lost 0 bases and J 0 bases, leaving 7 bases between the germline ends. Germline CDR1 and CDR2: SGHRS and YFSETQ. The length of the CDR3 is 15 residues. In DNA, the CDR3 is TGCGCCAGCAGCTTGGGAGGTTTTAGCAATCAGCCCCAGCATTTT. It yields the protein CASSLGGFSNQPQHF.